The next 11 T cell receptor beta chains were all read from a single sample in a study of blood T cell repertoires in COVID-19. Profiled with immunoSEQ multiplex PCR; TCRdb holds only in-frame clones, not every one. The sample consists of under 95,000 clones, 80% to 95% of them appearing once. Material for sequencing was peripheral blood. These receptors originate from a man aged 45-60 years with COVID-19, enrolled during active disease.

The chain uses TRBV2 and TRBJ2-3; D remains unclear. Trimming removed 6 bases at V and 1 base at J, with 11 bases between. Germline V gives CDR1 SNHLY, CDR2 FYNNEI. The CDR3 is 14 residues long. The CDR3 region is CASSPNLRTDTQYF. The CDR3 coding sequence is TGTGCCAGCAGCCCCAATCTACGCACAGATACGCAGTATTTT.

J is TRBJ1-5 and V is TRBV19; D is uncertain. The CDR3 runs to 16 residues. V was pared by 8 bases and J by 3 bases, with 20 bases between. The germline V gene has CDR1 LNHDA and CDR2 SQIVND (reference sequence). The CDR3 loop is CASAGPGNYNNQPQHF. DNA of the CDR3: TGTGCCAGTGCAGGCCCGGGAAATTATAACAATCAGCCCCAGCATTTT.

The chain is built from TRBV6-2 or TRBV6-3 and TRBJ1-2; D is perhaps TRBD1 (5 bases). This CDR3 region has 16 residues. The germline gives CDR1 MNHEY, CDR2 SVGEGT. V lost 6 bases and J lost 4, with 21 bases in between. CDR3 loop: CASSDLVQAGLYGYTF. The CDR3 DNA sequence: TGTGCCAGCAGCGACCTAGTCCAAGCGGGACTCTATGGCTACACCTTC.

The J gene is TRBJ1-3, the V gene TRBV18, with D maybe TRBD1 (5 bases). CDR3 length: 16 amino acids. V was clipped by 6 bases and J by 0 bases, with 15 bases between them. Germline values: CDR1 KGHSH, CDR2 LQKENI. Here the CDR3 DNA reads TGTGCCAGCTCTCCTCAGGGTCTGAGCTCTGGAAACACCATATATTTT. It specifies CASSPQGLSSGNTIYF.

This clone was observed a single time. This rearrangement joins TRBV5-1 to TRBJ2-1; TRBD1 matches 12 bases. V lost 4 bases and J lost 7; bases outside the gene matches: 6. CDR1 is SGHRS and CDR2 is YFSETQ in the germline V gene. The CDR3 is 15 amino acids. CDR3 nucleotide sequence: TGCGCCAGCAGCGGCGGGACAGGGGGCCGGAATGAGCAGTTCTTC. It is translated as CASSGGTGGRNEQFF.

V is TRBV6-5 and J is TRBJ2-1, with TRBD1 identical over 7 bases. There are 13 residues in the CDR3. V shed 6 bases, J shed 10 bases, and the junction held 9 bases outside the gene matches. The V gene's germline CDR1 is MNHEY and CDR2 SVGAGI. CDR3: CASRTTGVGEQFF. CDR3 coding DNA: TGTGCCAGCAGGACAACAGGGGTGGGAGAGCAGTTCTTC.

The CDR3 sequence: CATGRGTDTQYF. The CDR3 region has the DNA TGTGCCACCGGGAGGGGCACAGATACGCAGTATTTT. The chain combines TRBV24-1 with TRBJ2-3; 7 bases are shared with TRBD2. J lost 1 base, V lost 9 bases, and 0 bases had no gene match. Germline assignment: CDR1 KGHDR and CDR2 SFDVKD. The length of the CDR3 is 12 residues.

The V gene is TRBV27, the J gene TRBJ2-1; D is unclear. Trimming pared 4 bases from V and 4 bases from J, leaving 11 bases between. The germline V gene encodes CDR1 MNHEY and CDR2 SMNVEV (reference sequence). This CDR3 region has 14 residues. The CDR3 region is CASSSSRNYNEQFF. In nucleotides, the CDR3 is TGTGCCAGCAGTTCATCCAGAAATTACAATGAGCAGTTCTTC.

This sequence joins TRBV19 and TRBJ2-3, with D tentatively TRBD1 (6 bases). The CDR3 runs 14 residues. Germline CDR1 and CDR2: LNHDA and SQIVND (reference sequence). With 6 bases removed from V and 0 bases from J, the gap between germline ends came to 10 bases. CDR3 bases: TGTGCCAGTAGCCGGACAGTAAGCACAGATACGCAGTATTTT. Protein sequence: CASSRTVSTDTQYF.

This chain links TRBV28 with TRBJ1-1, with D unclear. V was pared by 7 bases and J by 2 bases, with 5 bases between. The CDR3 runs 11 residues. Germline V lookup: CDR1 MDHEN, CDR2 SYDVKM. The CDR3 nucleotides read TGTGCCAGCACTCTTAACACTGAAGCTTTCTTT. It specifies CASTLNTEAFF. Using reference TRBV28 and TRBJ1-1 for the parts outside the CDR3, the full variable domain is DVKVTQSSRYLVKRTGEKVFLECVQDMDHENMFWYRQDPGLGLRLIYFSYDVKMKEKGDIPEGYSVSREKKERFSLILESASTNQTSMYLCASTLNTEAFFGQGTRLTVV.

The count of this clone is one. The chain carries TRBV6-5 and TRBJ2-1; no clear D gene. This CDR3 comprises 10 residues. V lost 7 bases, J lost 4 bases, and 2 bases lay in between. CDR1 and CDR2 from the germline V gene are MNHEY and SVGAGI. CDR3 DNA: TGTGCCAGCATATACAATGAGCAGTTCTTC. Its translation is CASIYNEQFF.